This T cell receptor beta chain was sequenced for a study of blood T cell repertoires in COVID-19. Study background: Donors in the United States, Italy and Spain gave samples during acute or convalescent COVID-19. T cells, B-cell-depleted T cells, or PBMCs supplied cDNA or gDNA.

Original processing methods: Amplified reference gene primers provided the basis for estimating nucleated cell counts. The repertoire was sequenced with immunoSEQ multiplex PCR; TCRdb's copy has only in-frame clones and lacks some. The V and J calls and clone size come from that table; D and trimming were worked out from the DNA. This table has roughly 290,000 clones, approximately 86% appearing once. This clone was counted a few times. This receptor was identified in a woman aged 25 to 39 who had recovered from COVID-19. Sequencing input: peripheral blood.

The DNA of the CDR3 is TGTGCCAGCAGCCCAGGGACACAGACATCCTACGAGCAGTACTTC. It codes for CASSPGTQTSYEQYF. The chain combines TRBV5-4 with TRBJ2-7; tentatively, D is TRBD1 (6 bases). Trimming shortened V by 4 bases and J by 1 base, and 15 bases separated the two germline ends. CDR3 length equals 15 residues. Per the germline V gene, CDR1 is SGHNT and CDR2 is YYREEE (reference sequence).